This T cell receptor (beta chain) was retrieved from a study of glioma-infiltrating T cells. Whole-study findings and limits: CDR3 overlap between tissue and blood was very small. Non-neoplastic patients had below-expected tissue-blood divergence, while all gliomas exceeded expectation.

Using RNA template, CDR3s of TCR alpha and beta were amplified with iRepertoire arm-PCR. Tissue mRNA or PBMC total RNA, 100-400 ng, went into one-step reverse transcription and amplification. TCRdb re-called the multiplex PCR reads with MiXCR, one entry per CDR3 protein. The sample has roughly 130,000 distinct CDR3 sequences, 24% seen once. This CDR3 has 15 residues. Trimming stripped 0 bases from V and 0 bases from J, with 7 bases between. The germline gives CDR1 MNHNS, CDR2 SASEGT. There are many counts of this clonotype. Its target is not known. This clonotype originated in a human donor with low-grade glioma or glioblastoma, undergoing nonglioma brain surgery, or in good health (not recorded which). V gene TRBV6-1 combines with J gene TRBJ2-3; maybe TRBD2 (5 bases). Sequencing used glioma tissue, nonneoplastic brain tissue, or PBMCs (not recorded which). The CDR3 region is CASSEAGVSTDTQYF. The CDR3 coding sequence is TGTGCCAGCAGTGAAGCCGGGGTAAGCACAGATACGCAGTATTTT.